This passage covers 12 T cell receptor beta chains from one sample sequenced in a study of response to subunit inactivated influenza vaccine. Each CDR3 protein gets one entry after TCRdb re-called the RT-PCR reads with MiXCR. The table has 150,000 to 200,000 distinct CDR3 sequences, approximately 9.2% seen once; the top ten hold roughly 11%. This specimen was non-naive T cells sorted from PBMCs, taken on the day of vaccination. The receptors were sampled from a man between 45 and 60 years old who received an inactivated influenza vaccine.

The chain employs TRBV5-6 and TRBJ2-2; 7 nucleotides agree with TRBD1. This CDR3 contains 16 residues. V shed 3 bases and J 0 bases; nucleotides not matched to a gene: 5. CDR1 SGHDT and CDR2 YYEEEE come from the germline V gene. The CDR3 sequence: CASSSPGQTNTGELFF. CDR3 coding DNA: TGTGCCAGCAGCTCCCCGGGACAGACGAACACCGGGGAGCTGTTTTTT.

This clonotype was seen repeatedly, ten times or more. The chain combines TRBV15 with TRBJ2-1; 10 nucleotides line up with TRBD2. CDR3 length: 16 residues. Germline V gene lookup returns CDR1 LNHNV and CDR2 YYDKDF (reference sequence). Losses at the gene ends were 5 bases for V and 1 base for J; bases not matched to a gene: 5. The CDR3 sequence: CATSLAGGPSYNEQFF. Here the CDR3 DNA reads TGTGCCACCAGCTTAGCGGGGGGTCCATCCTACAATGAGCAGTTCTTC.

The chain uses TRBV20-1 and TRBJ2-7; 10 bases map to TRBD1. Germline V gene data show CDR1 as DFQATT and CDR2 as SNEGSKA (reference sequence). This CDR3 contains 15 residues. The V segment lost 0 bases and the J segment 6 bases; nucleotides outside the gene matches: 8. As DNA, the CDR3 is TGCAGTGCTAGAGATAGAGGGACAGGGGCATCCGAGCAGTACTTC. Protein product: CSARDRGTGASEQYF.

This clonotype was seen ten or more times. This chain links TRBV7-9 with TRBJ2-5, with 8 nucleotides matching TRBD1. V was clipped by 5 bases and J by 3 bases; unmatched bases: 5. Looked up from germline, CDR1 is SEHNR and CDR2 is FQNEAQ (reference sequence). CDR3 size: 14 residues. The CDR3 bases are TGTGCCAGCAGCACCTCGACAGGGGAAGAGACCCAGTACTTC. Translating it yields CASSTSTGEETQYF.

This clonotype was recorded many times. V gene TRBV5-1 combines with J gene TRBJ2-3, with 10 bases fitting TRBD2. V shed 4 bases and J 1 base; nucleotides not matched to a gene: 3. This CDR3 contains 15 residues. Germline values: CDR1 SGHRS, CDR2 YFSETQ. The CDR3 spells CASSLAGARTDTQYF. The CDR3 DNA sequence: TGCGCCAGCAGCCTAGCGGGGGCCCGCACAGATACGCAGTATTTT.

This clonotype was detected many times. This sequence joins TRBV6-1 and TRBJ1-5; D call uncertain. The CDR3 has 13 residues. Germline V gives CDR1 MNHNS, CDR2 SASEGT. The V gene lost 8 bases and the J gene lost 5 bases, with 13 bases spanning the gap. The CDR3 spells CASGVGNDQPQHF. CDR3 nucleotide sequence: TGTGCCAGCGGAGTGGGGAACGATCAGCCCCAGCATTTT.

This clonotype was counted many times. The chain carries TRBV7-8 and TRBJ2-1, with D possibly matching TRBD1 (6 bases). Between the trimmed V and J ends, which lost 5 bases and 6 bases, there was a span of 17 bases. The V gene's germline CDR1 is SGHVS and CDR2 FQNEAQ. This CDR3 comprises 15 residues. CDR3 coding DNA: TGTGCCAGCAGCCCCCCTTCCAGGGGTTCCAATGAGCAGTTCTTC. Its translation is CASSPPSRGSNEQFF.

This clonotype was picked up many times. The CDR3 loop is CASSFTRSYNEQFF. The CDR3 region has the DNA TGTGCCAGCAGCTTTACTAGATCCTACAATGAGCAGTTCTTC. The chain joins TRBV7-9 to TRBJ2-1, with a tentative D call TRBD2 (5 bases). Trimming shortened V by 3 bases and J by 1 base, and 7 bases separated the two germline ends. The CDR3 runs 14 residues. From germline, CDR1 is SEHNR and CDR2 FQNEAQ (reference sequence).

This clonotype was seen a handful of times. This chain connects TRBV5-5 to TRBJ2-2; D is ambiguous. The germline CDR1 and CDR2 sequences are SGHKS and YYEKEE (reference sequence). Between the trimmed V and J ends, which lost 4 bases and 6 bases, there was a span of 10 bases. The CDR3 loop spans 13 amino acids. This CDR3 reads CASSRMSPGELFF. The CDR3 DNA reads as TGTGCCAGCAGCAGGATGAGTCCCGGGGAGCTGTTTTTT.

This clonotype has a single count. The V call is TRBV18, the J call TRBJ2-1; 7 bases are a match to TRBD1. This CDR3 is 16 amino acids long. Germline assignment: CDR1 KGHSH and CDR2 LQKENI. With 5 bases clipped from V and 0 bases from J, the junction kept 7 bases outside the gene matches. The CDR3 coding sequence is TGTGCCAGCTCAACTCGGACAGGAAGCTCCTACAATGAGCAGTTCTTC. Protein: CASSTRTGSSYNEQFF.

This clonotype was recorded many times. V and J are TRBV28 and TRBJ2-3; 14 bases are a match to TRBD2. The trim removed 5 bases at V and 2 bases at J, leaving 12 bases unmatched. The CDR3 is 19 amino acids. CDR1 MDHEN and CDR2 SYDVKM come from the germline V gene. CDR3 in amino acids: CASSPGTSGGHGYTDTQYF. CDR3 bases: TGTGCCAGCAGTCCGGGGACTAGCGGGGGCCACGGTTACACAGATACGCAGTATTTT.

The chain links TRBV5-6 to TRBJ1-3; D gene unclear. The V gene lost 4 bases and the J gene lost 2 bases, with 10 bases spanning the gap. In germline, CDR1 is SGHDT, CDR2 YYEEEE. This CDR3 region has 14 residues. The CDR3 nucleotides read TGTGCCAGCAGCCCACTCCTTACTGGAAACACCATATATTTT. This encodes CASSPLLTGNTIYF.